This T cell receptor (beta chain) is drawn from a study of chemoradiotherapy in HPV16-positive cancers. The protocol was immunoSEQ multiplex PCR, while the TCRdb copy is restricted to in-frame clones and leaves out a portion. The table has about 25,000 clones, roughly 94% seen once. This specimen was collected from a patient who underwent chemoradiotherapy. The clonotype comes from a human donor with HPV-associated anogenital cancer.

Here the CDR3 reads CASSPHPGQGLSNYGYTF. The CDR3 DNA reads as TGTGCCAGCAGTCCTCACCCGGGACAGGGTCTATCGAACTATGGCTACACCTTC. The chain links TRBV27 to TRBJ1-2; TRBD1 matches at 9 bases. CDR3 length: 18 amino acids. The germline V gene has CDR1 MNHEY and CDR2 SMNVEV (reference sequence). The ends lost 5 bases at V and 2 bases at J; junction bases unmatched: 15.